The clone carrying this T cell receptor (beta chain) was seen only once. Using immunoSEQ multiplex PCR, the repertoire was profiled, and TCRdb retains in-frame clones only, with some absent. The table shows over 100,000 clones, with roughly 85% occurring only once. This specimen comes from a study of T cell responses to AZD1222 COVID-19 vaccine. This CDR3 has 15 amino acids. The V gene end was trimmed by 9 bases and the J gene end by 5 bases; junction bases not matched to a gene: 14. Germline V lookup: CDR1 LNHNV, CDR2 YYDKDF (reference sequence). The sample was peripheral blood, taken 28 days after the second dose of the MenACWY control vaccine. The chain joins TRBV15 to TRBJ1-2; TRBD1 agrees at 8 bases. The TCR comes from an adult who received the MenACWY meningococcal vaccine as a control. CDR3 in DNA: TGTGCCACGAGCCAAGGGGCAGGGGGCAATTATGGCTACACCTTC. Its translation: CATSQGAGGNYGYTF.